In its sample, the clone carrying this T cell receptor (beta chain) ranks as medium-sized. MiXCR, run by TCRdb on the 5' RACE reads, gives a single entry per CDR3 protein. The sample has about 17,000 distinct CDR3 sequences, about 19% seen once. As for time point: blood at routine non-recurrence follow-up after resection. These data come from a study of spatial heterogeneity in lung cancer. About the research overall: The donors, around 71 patients with untreated early-stage non-small cell lung cancer, provided the samples.

Trimming at V came to 5 bases and at J to 7 bases, leaving 14 bases not matched to a gene. The CDR3 contains 14 residues. Germline loops: CDR1 SQVTM, CDR2 ANQGSEA. The chain couples TRBV29-1 to TRBJ2-7; 7 bases are a match to TRBD1. The sequences come from PBMCs, collected at follow-up. The origin of this receptor is a male donor with early-stage non-small cell lung cancer. DNA of the CDR3: TGCAGCGTTCAAAGGGGAACAGGGGCTGAAGAGCAGTACTTC. Its protein product is CSVQRGTGAEEQYF.